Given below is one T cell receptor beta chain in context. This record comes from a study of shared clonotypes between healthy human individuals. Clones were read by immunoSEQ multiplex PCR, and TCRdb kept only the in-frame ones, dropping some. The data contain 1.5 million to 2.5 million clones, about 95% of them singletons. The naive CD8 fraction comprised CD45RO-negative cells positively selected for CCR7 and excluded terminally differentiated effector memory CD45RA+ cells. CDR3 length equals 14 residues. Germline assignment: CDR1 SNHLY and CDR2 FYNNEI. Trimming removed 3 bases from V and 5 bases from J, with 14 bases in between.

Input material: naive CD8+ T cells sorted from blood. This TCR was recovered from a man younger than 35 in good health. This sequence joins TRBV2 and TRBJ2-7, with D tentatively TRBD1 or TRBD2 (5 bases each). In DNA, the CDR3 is TGTGCCAGCAGTGAGTGGGGACCTAGAGACGAGCAGTACTTC. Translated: CASSEWGPRDEQYF.